This T cell receptor beta chain appears in the sequencing data of a study of blood T cells in healthy people across ages (dated by TCRdb to 2015 to 2017). Some background on the complete study: Template switching captured roughly one uniquely barcoded TCR beta cDNA molecule per two T cells in model experiments. To track age-related changes in TCR beta repertoire diversity, the study relied on deep sequencing normalized with unique cDNA molecular identifiers. Four age groups were formed from the donors: young (average approximately 15 years), middle-aged (approximately 39), aged (under 70) and long-lived (roughly 81). To avoid experimental bias, donors of different ages were randomly spread across the sequencing lanes. Two additional independent replicas of 1 million unique cDNA reads from the same blood draw were analyzed for two donors (one aged 18 to 30 and one aged 80 or older). What the study reported, not specific to this receptor: Observed TCR beta diversity per million T cells fell roughly linearly with age, and a significant reduction was already apparent by age roughly 40. Because donor CMV infection status was unknown, age-related changes in expanded clonotypes were potentially confounded. Total diversity estimates from one million sequenced T cells were considered lower bounds and underestimates. Compared with the aged group, the long-lived group had more naive CD4+ T cells, fewer expanded clones and increased TCR diversity, a pattern suggesting age selection. Observed TCR beta diversity correlated strongly with the percentage of naive T cells measured by flow cytometry. Because profiling used bulk unsorted PBMCs, naive and antigen-experienced compartments could not be compared conclusively.

The 35 to 40 donors, aged roughly 6 to 95 years, were systemically healthy Caucasian individuals from Russia. Roughly 10 milliliters of peripheral blood were drawn from each donor into EDTA-treated Vacutainer tubes. PBMCs were isolated by Ficoll-Paque density-gradient centrifugation, with at least 7 million obtained per sample. Trizol reagent was used to extract total RNA from the PBMCs, yielding at least 5.5 micrograms per sample. Naive CD45RAhigh/CD27high T cell percentages were measured by flow cytometry on a PBMC aliquot from every donor. Library preparation employed 5' RACE. The sequencer listed for this sample is Illumina HiSeq 2500. A second about 7 to 12 cycle PCR used a sample-barcoded 5' primer and a J-beta primer mix. A unique molecular identifier was introduced onto each TCR beta cDNA molecule by a template-switch 5' adaptor carrying 12 random nucleotides. At least 2.5 million CDR3-containing paired-end reads were obtained from each sample. All of the RNA was converted into first-strand cDNA using the Mint cDNA synthesis kit, with a TRBC-specific oligonucleotide serving as the primer. Following uracil-DNA glycosylase treatment, a first 18-cycle PCR with universal primers M1SS and BC2_uni_R was performed on all cDNA. In the original analysis: For normalization, 1 million high-quality reads, each with a distinct molecular identifier, were randomly selected from each sample. Instead of being binned into consensus sequences, reads that shared molecular identifiers were thrown out. MiTCR, run with a Q25 quality threshold and the strictest error-elimination algorithm, handled CDR3 identification, clonotype clustering and error correction. A nonparametric unseen species model with Euler transformation was used to estimate lower-bound total TCR beta diversity. The public reads were run again by TCRdb, first through fastp at Q25 and then through MiXCR, and only productive beta chains were kept. Every distinct CDR3 protein forms one entry, paired with its most common genes and DNA. The V and J calls follow TCRdb's processing rather than the paper's. The sample table lists almost 300,000 distinct CDR3 sequences, about 25% of them with a count of one. The top ten hold 29% of the sample.

Based on the germline V gene, the CDR1 and CDR2 sequences are KGHDR and SFDVKD. Reading from cysteine to phenylalanine, the CDR3 counts 13 amino acids. Only the CDR3 portion is preserved as DNA: 39 bases, with reading frame beginning at the first base. Trimming costs V 9 bases and J 3 bases, and their ends lie 11 bases apart. This clonotype came up many times. This receptor's antigen is unknown. No quality values exist for individual bases; no much larger clone is one base distant. The TCR sequence derives from a woman in her 70s in good health. Sequencing was performed on blood. The chain employs TRBV24-1 and TRBJ1-5, with a tentative D gene TRBD1 over 6 matching bases. CDR3 loop: CATQDSPNQPQHF. The DNA sequence is TGTGCCACCCAGGACAGTCCCAATCAGCCCCAGCATTTT.